The table lists the clone carrying this T cell receptor beta chain with a count of one. Its antigen is not known. Vbeta (60) and Jbeta (13) primers were used in the PCR. Libraries were prepared by immunoSEQ multiplex PCR; TCRdb keeps only in-frame clonotypes and omits some of them. The table has approximately 160,000 clones, 75% to 85% seen once. This specimen comes from a study of cytomegalovirus exposure and HLA in healthy donors. Germline V gene data show CDR1 as MNHNS and CDR2 as SASEGT. V was clipped by 4 bases and J by 8 bases; unmatched bases: 17. The CDR3 consists of 17 residues. Points from the study as a whole: In a later analysis, a missense DCLRE1C variant was linked to TCR beta V- and J-gene trimming.

This chain joins TRBV6-1 and TRBJ1-1, with TRBD1 identical over 9 bases. Sequenced sample: PBMCs. The TCR sequence derives from a young woman in good health and CMV-seropositive. The CDR3 protein is CASSGKMGQGPTPEAFF. DNA for the CDR3: TGTGCCAGCAGTGGCAAAATGGGACAGGGCCCGACACCGGAAGCTTTCTTT.